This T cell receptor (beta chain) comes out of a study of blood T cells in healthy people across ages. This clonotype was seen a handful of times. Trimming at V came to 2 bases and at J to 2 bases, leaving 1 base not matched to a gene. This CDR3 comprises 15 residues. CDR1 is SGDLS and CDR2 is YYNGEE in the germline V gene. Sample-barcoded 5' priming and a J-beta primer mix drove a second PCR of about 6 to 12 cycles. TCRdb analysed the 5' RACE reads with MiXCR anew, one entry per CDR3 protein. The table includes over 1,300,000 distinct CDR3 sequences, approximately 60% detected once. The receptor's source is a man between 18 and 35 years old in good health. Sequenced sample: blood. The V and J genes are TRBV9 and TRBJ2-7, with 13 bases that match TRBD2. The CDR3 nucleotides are TGTGCCAGCAGCGTGGGACTAGCGGGACCCTACGAGCAGTACTTC. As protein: CASSVGLAGPYEQYF. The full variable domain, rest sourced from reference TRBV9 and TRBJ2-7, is DSGVTQTPKHLITATGQRVTLRCSPRSGDLSVYWYQQSLDQGLQFLIQYYNGEERAKGNILERFSAQQFPDLHSELNLSSLELGDSALYFCASSVGLAGPYEQYFGPGTRLTVT.